The entry below gives a single T cell receptor beta chain sequence along with its context. V dropped 6 bases and J dropped 9; count of bases not matched to a gene: 7. The CDR3 sequence is 14 residues long. Germline lookup yields CDR1 KGHSH and CDR2 LQKENI. Either cemiplimab 350 mg every 2 weeks or pembrolizumab 200 mg every 3 weeks was given. Clones were sequenced by immunoSEQ multiplex PCR, and TCRdb holds only the in-frame ones, with some missing. This sample has 11,000 to 15,000 clones, with about 63% found just once. These data come from a study of T cells in tumors after PD-1 blockade. For the study at large: Some patients also took daily vismodegib 150 mg during anti-PD-1 treatment.

The sequencing here drew on tumor tissue, taken after anti-PD-1 treatment. The gene calls are TRBV18 and TRBJ1-6; 8 bases are shared with TRBD1. This receptor was taken from a human donor with cutaneous squamous cell carcinoma. CDR3 sequence reads: CASSATGEGSPLHF. CDR3 sequence (DNA): TGTGCCAGCTCCGCGACAGGGGAGGGTTCACCCCTCCACTTT. Full variable domain (outside the CDR3, taken from reference TRBV18 and TRBJ1-6): NAGVMQNPRHLVRRRGQEARLRCSPMKGHSHVYWYRQLPEEGLKFMVYLQKENIIDESGMPKERFSAEFPKEGPSILRIQQVVRGDSAAYFCASSATGEGSPLHFGNGTRLTVT.